The clone carrying this TCR beta chain was detected many times. The sample is drawn from a study of T cells in Graves' hyperthyroidism and ophthalmopathy. The germline V gene encodes CDR1 DFQATT and CDR2 SNEGSKA (reference sequence). The CDR3 sequence is 13 residues long. V lost 0 bases, J lost 8 bases, and 13 bases lay in between. Across 18 months, stable Graves' hyperthyroidism was marked by no progression to ophthalmopathy. Patients aged 18 to 65 had newly diagnosed hyperthyroidism lasting under 2 months. Uncontrolled infection, other autoimmune disease, pregnancy or lactation excluded patients. Amplification of TCR beta CDR3 regions was performed using RNA transcripts as template. TCR CDR3 underwent first-round RT-PCR with the HTBI primer set. One entry per CDR3 protein, called by TCRdb with MiXCR from the multiplex PCR reads. This sample has around 560,000 distinct CDR3 sequences, with roughly 17% found just once.

The sequence came from a woman under 30 with Graves' hyperthyroidism. The gene calls are TRBV20-1 and TRBJ1-1; the D is unclear. Sequencing was carried out using blood. CDR3 nucleotide sequence: TGCAGTGCTAGAGATTCAAGAGGACGAGAAGCTTTCTTT. This codes for CSARDSRGREAFF.